The T cell receptor (beta chain) described here comes from a study of cytomegalovirus exposure and HLA in healthy donors. As for this clone: What it binds is not known.

The CDR3 sequence is 15 residues long. The V segment lost 3 bases and the J segment 7 bases; nucleotides outside the gene matches: 4. Germline V lookup: CDR1 MDHEN, CDR2 SYDVKM. Study-wide results and limits: From TCR beta sequences, most subjects' HLA-A and HLA-B alleles were reportedly predicted accurately. Later analysis placed DRB1 highest and HLA-C lowest in TCR association rates, which differed by HLA locus. Data from an earlier analysis indicated that most TCR beta V segments were productive either about 87% or about 30% of the time. Common viral pathogens seemed, in a later analysis, to connect with several of the most significant clusters.

PCR employed 60 Vbeta and 13 Jbeta primers. Generated by immunoSEQ multiplex PCR, the TCRdb table keeps only in-frame clones and is missing some. Here the sample spans 100,000 or so clones, around 83% being singletons. The sample taken for sequencing was PBMCs. This sequence joins TRBV28 and TRBJ1-6, with TRBD1 matching 9 bases. This clonotype was sampled from a woman aged 18-29 years in good health and CMV-seronegative. CDR3 protein: CASSLVGQGNSPLHF. Written as DNA, the CDR3 is TGTGCCAGCAGTTTGGTGGGACAGGGCAATTCACCCCTCCACTTT. The variable domain in full, with the rest retrieved from reference TRBV28 and TRBJ1-6, is DVKVTQSSRYLVKRTGEKVFLECVQDMDHENMFWYRQDPGLGLRLIYFSYDVKMKEKGDIPEGYSVSREKKERFSLILESASTNQTSMYLCASSLVGQGNSPLHFGNGTRLTVT.